This T cell receptor beta chain was found in a study of blood T cell repertoires in COVID-19. For the study at large: The United States, Italy and Spain were the sources of the acute and convalescent COVID-19 samples.

Under the authors' procedure: Amplification with reference gene primers provided the estimates of nucleated cell counts. Here immunoSEQ multiplex PCR was the method, and the copy in TCRdb shows in-frame clones only, minus some. From that table come the V and J calls and clone size; the DNA was used to work out D and trimming. The sample lists 200,000 or so clones; around 82% were seen once. A few counts support this clone. Material: peripheral blood. This sequence originates from a woman under 40 who had recovered from COVID-19.

CDR3 region: CASSLARNQPQHF. The DNA for the CDR3 is TGTGCCAGCAGCTTAGCGAGGAATCAGCCCCAGCATTTT. The V call is TRBV7-9, the J call TRBJ1-5; D gene uncertain. Germline loops: CDR1 SEHNR, CDR2 FQNEAQ (reference sequence). V lost 0 bases and J lost 4, with 4 bases in between. The CDR3 has 13 residues. The full variable domain, completed using reference TRBV7-9 and TRBJ1-5, is DTGVSQNPRHKITKRGQNVTFRCDPISEHNRLYWYRQTLGQGPEFLTYFQNEAQLEKSRLLSDRFSAERPKGSFSTLEIQRTEQGDSAMYLCASSLARNQPQHFGDGTRLSIL.